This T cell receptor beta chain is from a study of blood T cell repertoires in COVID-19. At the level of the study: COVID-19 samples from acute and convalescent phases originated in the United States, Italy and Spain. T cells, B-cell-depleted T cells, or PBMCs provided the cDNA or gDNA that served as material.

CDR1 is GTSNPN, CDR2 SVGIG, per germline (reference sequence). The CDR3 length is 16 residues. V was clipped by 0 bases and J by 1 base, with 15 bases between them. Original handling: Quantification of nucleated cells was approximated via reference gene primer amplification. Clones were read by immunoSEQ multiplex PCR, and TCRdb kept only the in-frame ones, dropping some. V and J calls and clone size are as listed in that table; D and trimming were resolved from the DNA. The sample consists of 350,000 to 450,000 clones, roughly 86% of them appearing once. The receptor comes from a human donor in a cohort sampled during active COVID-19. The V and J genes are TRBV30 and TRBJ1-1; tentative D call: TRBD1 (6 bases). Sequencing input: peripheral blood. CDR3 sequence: CAWSVLPGTRNTEAFF. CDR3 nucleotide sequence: TGTGCCTGGAGTGTATTGCCCGGGACACGGAACACTGAAGCTTTCTTT.